Following are 3 T cell receptor beta chains from one sample sequenced in a study of blood T cell repertoires in COVID-19. Sequencing used immunoSEQ multiplex PCR; TCRdb keeps in-frame clones, though not all of them. Counted here are about 400,000 clones, just under 90% occurring once; the ten biggest clones make up roughly a tenth. The sequenced sample was PBMCs or T cells enriched from blood (not recorded which). These TCRs come from a woman between 50 and 59 years old who had recovered from COVID-19.

V is TRBV7-9 and J is TRBJ2-1; D may be TRBD2 (5 bases). V lost 1 base and J lost 13, with 14 bases in between. The CDR3 spans 13 residues. In germline, CDR1 is SEHNR, CDR2 FQNEAQ (reference sequence). As DNA, the CDR3 is TGTGCCAGCAGCTTAGGGAGGCTGTACGAACAGTTCTTC. This translates into CASSLGRLYEQFF.

The chain joins TRBV11-2 to TRBJ1-2; TRBD1 matches 7 bases. The germline CDR1 and CDR2 sequences are SGHAT and FQNNGV. The CDR3 spans 12 residues. After removal of 4 bases from V and 8 bases from J, the junction contained 4 bases not matched to a gene. CDR3 protein: CASSSTGDGYTF. DNA of the CDR3: TGTGCCAGCAGCTCCACAGGGGACGGCTACACCTTC.

CDR3: CASSYSSGRGGHEQFF. The CDR3 coding sequence is TGTGCCAGCAGTTACTCCTCGGGCAGGGGCGGGCATGAGCAGTTCTTC. This chain uses TRBV6-5 with TRBJ2-1, with D possibly TRBD1 on 6 matching bases. Trimming removed 0 bases at V and 8 bases at J, with 17 bases between. Germline-derived CDR1 and CDR2 are MNHEY and SVGAGI. There are 16 residues in the CDR3.